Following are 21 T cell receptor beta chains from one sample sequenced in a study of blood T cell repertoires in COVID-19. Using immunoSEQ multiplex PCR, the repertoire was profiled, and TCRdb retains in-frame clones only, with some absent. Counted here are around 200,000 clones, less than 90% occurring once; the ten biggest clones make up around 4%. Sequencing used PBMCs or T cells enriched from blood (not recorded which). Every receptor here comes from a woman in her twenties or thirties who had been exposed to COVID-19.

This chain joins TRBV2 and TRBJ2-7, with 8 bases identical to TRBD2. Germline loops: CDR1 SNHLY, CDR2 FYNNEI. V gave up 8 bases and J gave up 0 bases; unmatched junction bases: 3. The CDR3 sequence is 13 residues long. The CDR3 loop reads CASLAGGSYEQYF. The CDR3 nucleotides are TGTGCCAGCCTAGCGGGCGGCTCCTACGAGCAGTACTTC.

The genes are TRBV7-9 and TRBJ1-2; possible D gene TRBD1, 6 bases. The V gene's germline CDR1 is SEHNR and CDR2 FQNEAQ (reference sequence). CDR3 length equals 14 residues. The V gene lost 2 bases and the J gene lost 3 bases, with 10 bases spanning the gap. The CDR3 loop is CASSLLGQHYGYTF. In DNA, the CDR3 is TGTGCCAGCAGCTTACTAGGACAGCACTATGGCTACACCTTC.

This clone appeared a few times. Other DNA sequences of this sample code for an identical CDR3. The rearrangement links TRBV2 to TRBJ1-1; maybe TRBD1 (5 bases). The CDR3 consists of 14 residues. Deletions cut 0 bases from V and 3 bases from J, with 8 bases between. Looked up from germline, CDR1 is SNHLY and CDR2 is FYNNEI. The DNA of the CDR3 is TGTGCCAGCAGTGAAGCTAGACAGTACACTGAAGCTTTCTTT. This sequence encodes CASSEARQYTEAFF.

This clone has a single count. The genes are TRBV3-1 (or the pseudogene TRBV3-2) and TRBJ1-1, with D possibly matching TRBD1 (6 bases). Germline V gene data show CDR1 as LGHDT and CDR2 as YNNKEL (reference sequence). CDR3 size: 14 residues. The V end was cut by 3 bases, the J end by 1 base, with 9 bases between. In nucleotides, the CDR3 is TGTGCCAGCAGCCAGGACAGACCGAACACTGAAGCTTTCTTT. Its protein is CASSQDRPNTEAFF.

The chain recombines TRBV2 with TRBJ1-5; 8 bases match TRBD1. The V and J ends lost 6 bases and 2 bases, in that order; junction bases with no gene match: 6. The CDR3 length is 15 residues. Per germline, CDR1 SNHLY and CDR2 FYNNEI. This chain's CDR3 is CASREDRARNQPQHF. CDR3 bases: TGTGCCAGCAGAGAGGACAGGGCACGCAATCAGCCCCAGCATTTT.

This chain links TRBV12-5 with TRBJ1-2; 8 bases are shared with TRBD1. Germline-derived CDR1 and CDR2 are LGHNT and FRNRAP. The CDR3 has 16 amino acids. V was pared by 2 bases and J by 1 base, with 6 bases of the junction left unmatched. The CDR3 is CASGLPTGALNYGYTF. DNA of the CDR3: TGTGCTAGTGGTTTGCCGACAGGGGCTCTTAACTATGGCTACACCTTC.

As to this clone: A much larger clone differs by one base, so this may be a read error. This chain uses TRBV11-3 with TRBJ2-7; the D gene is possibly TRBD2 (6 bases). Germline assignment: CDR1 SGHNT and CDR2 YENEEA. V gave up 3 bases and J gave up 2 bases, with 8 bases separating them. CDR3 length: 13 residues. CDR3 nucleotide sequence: TGTGCCAGCAGCTTGGGGACTGCCTACGAGCAGTACTTC. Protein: CASSLGTAYEQYF.

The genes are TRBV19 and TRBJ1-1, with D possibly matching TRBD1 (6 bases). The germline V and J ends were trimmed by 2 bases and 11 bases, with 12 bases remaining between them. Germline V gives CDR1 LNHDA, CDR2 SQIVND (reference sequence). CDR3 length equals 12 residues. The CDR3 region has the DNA TGTGCCAGTAGTATAAGGGGGATTGAGGCTTTCTTT. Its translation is CASSIRGIEAFF. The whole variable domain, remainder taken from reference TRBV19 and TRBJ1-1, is DGGITQSPKYLFRKEGQNVTLSCEQNLNHDAMYWYRQDPGQGLRLIYYSQIVNDFQKGDIAEGYSVSREKKESFPLTVTSAQKNPTAFYLCASSIRGIEAFFGQGTRLTVV.

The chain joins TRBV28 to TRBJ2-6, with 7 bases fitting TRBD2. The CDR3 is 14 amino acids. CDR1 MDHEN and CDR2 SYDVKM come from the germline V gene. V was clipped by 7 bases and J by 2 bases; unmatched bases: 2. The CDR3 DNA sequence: TGTGCCAGCAACGGGGGGACTGGGGCCAACGTCCTGACTTTC. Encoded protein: CASNGGTGANVLTF.

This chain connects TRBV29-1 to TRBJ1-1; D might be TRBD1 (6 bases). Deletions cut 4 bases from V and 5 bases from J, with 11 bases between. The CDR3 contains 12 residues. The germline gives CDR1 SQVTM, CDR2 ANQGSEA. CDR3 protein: CSVGNRVTEAFF. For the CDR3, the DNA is TGCAGCGTTGGCAACAGGGTGACTGAAGCTTTCTTT.

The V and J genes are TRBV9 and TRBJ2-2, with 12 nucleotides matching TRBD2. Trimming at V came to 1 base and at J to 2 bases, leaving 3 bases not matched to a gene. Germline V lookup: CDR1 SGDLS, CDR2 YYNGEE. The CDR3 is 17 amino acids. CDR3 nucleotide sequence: TGTGCCAGCAGCGTACGACTAGCGGGAGTTAACACCGGGGAGCTGTTTTTT. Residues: CASSVRLAGVNTGELFF.

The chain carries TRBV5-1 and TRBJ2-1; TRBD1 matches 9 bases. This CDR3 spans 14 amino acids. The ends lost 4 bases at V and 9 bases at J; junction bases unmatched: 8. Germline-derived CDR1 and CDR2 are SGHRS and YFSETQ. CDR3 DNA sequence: TGCGCCAGCAGCACCGGGGACAGGGCCGGTGAGCAGTTCTTC. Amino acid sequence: CASSTGDRAGEQFF.

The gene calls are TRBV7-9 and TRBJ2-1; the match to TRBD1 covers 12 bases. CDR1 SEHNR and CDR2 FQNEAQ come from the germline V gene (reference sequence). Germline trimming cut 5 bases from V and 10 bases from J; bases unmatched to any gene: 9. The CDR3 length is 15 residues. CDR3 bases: TGTGCCAGCAGCGAAACCGGGACAGGGGGCCAGGAGCAGTTCTTC. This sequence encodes CASSETGTGGQEQFF.

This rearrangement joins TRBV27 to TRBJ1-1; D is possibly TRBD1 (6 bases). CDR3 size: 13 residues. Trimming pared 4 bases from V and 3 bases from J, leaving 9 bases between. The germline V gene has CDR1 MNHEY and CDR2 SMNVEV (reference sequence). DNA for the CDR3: TGTGCCAGCAGTTCCCCAGGGGACACTGAAGCTTTCTTT. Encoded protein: CASSSPGDTEAFF.

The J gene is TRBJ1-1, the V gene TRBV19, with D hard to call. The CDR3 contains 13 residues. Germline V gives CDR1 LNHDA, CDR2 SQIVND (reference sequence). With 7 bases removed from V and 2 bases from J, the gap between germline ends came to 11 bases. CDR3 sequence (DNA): TGTGCCAGTACCCTCTGGGCTAACACTGAAGCTTTCTTT. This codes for CASTLWANTEAFF.

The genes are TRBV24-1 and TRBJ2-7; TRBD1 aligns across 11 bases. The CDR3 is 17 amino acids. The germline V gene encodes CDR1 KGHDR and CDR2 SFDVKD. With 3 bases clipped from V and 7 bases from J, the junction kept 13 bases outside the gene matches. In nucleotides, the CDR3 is TGTGCCACCAGTGATCCAACTCCGGGACAGGGGGAAGGGGAGCAGTACTTC. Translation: CATSDPTPGQGEGEQYF.

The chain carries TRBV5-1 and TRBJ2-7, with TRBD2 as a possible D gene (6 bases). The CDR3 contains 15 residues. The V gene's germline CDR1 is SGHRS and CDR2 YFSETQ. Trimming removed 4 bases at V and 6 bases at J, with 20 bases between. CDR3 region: CASSPAAGPEGEQYF. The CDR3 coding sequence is TGCGCCAGCAGCCCGGCGGCAGGACCGGAGGGCGAGCAGTACTTC. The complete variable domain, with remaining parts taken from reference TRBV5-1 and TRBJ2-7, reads KAGVTQTPRYLIKTRGQQVTLSCSPISGHRSVSWYQQTPGQGLQFLFEYFSETQRNKGNFPGRFSGRQFSNSRSEMNVSTLELGDSALYLCASSPAAGPEGEQYFGPGTRLTVT.

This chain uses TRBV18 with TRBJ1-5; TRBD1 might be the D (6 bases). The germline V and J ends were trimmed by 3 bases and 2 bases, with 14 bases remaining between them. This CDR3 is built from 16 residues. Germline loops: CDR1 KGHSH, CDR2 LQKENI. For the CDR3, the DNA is TGTGCCAGCTCACCTTCGTACAGGGCTGGCAATCAGCCCCAGCATTTT. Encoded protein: CASSPSYRAGNQPQHF.

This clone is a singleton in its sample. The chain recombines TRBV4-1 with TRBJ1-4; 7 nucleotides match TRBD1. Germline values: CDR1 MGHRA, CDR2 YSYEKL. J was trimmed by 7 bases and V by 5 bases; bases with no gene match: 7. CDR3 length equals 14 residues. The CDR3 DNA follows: TGCGCCAGCAGCTTCGACAGGGCCCGTGAAAAACTGTTTTTT. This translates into CASSFDRAREKLFF.

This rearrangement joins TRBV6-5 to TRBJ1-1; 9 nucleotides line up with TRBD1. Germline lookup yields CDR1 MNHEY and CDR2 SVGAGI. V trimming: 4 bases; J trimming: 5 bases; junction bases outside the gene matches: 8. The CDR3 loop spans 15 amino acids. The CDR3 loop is CASSSTGGLRTEAFF. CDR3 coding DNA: TGTGCCAGCAGTTCGACAGGGGGGTTGCGGACTGAAGCTTTCTTT.

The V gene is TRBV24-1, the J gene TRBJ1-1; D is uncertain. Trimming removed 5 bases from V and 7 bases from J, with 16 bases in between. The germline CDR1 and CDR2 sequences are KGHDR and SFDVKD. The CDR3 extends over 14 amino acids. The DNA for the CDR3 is TGTGCCACCAGTGCCCCGGACGGGGATGGTGAAGCTTTCTTT. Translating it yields CATSAPDGDGEAFF.